Below are 16 T cell receptor beta chains sequenced from a single sample in a study of shared clonotypes between healthy human individuals. The method was immunoSEQ multiplex PCR; TCRdb's version includes in-frame clones alone and lacks a portion of them. This sample has about 2.4 million clones, with over 85% found just once. Sequenced material: naive CD4+ T cells from PBMCs. Subset given: CD45RA+ positively selected. The receptors here all came from a man between 18 and 35 years old in good health. Some clones in this sample may be carry-over from other donors' samples.

The CDR3 nucleotides are TGTGCCAGCTCACAAGCGGGGGCATACAATGAGCAGTTCTTC. Protein sequence: CASSQAGAYNEQFF. The J gene is TRBJ2-1, the V gene TRBV18, with 8 bases that match TRBD2. V was clipped by 4 bases and J by 4 bases; unmatched bases: 3. The CDR3 sequence is 14 residues long. CDR1 and CDR2 (germline): KGHSH, LQKENI.

This chain links TRBV7-2 with TRBJ2-7; 7 positions agree with TRBD2. V gave up 1 base and J gave up 4 bases; unmatched junction bases: 4. In germline, CDR1 is SGHTA, CDR2 FQGNSA. The length of the CDR3 is 14 residues. Here the CDR3 DNA reads TGTGCCAGCAGCTTAGAAGTCGGGAGGTACGAGCAGTACTTC. Its translation is CASSLEVGRYEQYF.

The chain employs TRBV6-5 and TRBJ2-7; no clear D gene. V shed 5 bases and J shed 0 bases, with 11 bases lying between them. This CDR3 comprises 14 residues. The germline gives CDR1 MNHEY, CDR2 SVGAGI. The CDR3 nucleotides are TGTGCCAGCAGTCGGATCGGATCCTCCTACGAGCAGTACTTC. It translates to CASSRIGSSYEQYF.

CDR3 amino acids: CASSWTRGEDTQYF. Written as DNA, the CDR3 is TGCGCCAGCAGCTGGACTAGGGGGGAAGATACGCAGTATTTT. The gene calls are TRBV4-3 and TRBJ2-3; perhaps TRBD2 as D (7 bases). Between the trimmed V and J ends, which lost 5 bases and 5 bases, there was a span of 14 bases. This CDR3 is 14 amino acids long. Per germline, CDR1 LGHNA and CDR2 YSLEER.

About this clone itself: The germline gene is not matched at one end of the junction; a read error may be the cause. The J gene is TRBJ2-3, the V gene TRBV7-3; D unresolved. Germline-derived CDR1 and CDR2 are SGHTA and FQGTGA. The CDR3 spans 14 residues. DNA of the CDR3: TGTGCCAGCAGCCTAACCCGGGCCACAGATACGCAGTATTTT. This encodes CASSLTRATDTQYF.

This rearrangement joins TRBV5-1 to TRBJ2-7; 15 nucleotides match TRBD2. There are 16 residues in the CDR3. V was clipped by 4 bases and J by 2 bases; unmatched bases: 4. Germline loops: CDR1 SGHRS, CDR2 YFSETQ. The CDR3 protein is CASSPGLAGGAYEQYF. The CDR3 coding sequence is TGCGCCAGCAGCCCGGGACTAGCGGGAGGCGCCTACGAGCAGTACTTC.

The chain carries TRBV7-2 and TRBJ1-3; the D is unclear. V lost 0 bases and J 0 bases, leaving 9 bases between the germline ends. The CDR3 contains 16 residues. Looked up from germline, CDR1 is SGHTA and CDR2 is FQGNSA. The CDR3 sequence: CASSLAGRSSGNTIYF. CDR3 DNA sequence: TGTGCCAGCAGCTTAGCGGGTCGTTCCTCTGGAAACACCATATATTTT.

The J gene is TRBJ2-7, the V gene TRBV18; TRBD1 or TRBD2 may be the D gene (5 bases each). V lost 3 bases to trimming and J lost 5 bases, with 14 bases between them. Per the germline V gene, CDR1 is KGHSH and CDR2 is LQKENI. The CDR3 extends over 14 amino acids. CDR3 DNA: TGTGCCAGCTCACCGACACCTGGGGACCACGAGCAGTACTTC. Translating it yields CASSPTPGDHEQYF.

The V and J genes are TRBV14 and TRBJ2-5; D not resolved. The V end was cut by 1 base, the J end by 5 bases, with 8 bases between. The germline V gene has CDR1 SGHDN and CDR2 FVKESK. The length of the CDR3 is 13 residues. The chain's CDR3 is CASSQVVEETQYF. Here the CDR3 DNA reads TGTGCCAGCAGCCAAGTAGTTGAGGAGACCCAGTACTTC. Complete variable domain (other parts from reference TRBV14 and TRBJ2-5): EAGVTQFPSHSVIEKGQTVTLRCDPISGHDNLYWYRRVMGKEIKFLLHFVKESKQDESGMPNNRFLAERTGGTYSTLKVQPAELEDSGVYFCASSQVVEETQYFGPGTRLLVL.

The chain combines TRBV7-6 with TRBJ1-5, with 7 bases aligning to TRBD1. The V and J ends lost 4 bases and 3 bases, in that order; junction bases with no gene match: 3. CDR3 length: 14 amino acids. The germline CDR1 and CDR2 sequences are SGHVS and FNYEAQ. The CDR3 loop reads CASSSGTVNQPQHF. The CDR3 DNA sequence: TGTGCCAGCAGCTCCGGGACAGTCAATCAGCCCCAGCATTTT.

V usage is TRBV6-6 and J usage is TRBJ1-5; D possibly corresponds to TRBD1 (6 bases). Trimming cost V 6 bases and J 4 bases, with 13 bases left between them. This CDR3 is 14 amino acids long. Germline V gene lookup returns CDR1 MNHNY and CDR2 SVGAGI (reference sequence). The CDR3 sequence is CASRKDSLNQPQHF. The CDR3 DNA is TGTGCCAGCAGGAAGGACAGCCTGAATCAGCCCCAGCATTTT.

This sequence joins TRBV6-5 and TRBJ2-1, with 9 bases aligning to TRBD2. J lost 4 bases, V lost 5 bases, and 6 bases had no gene match. Germline V gives CDR1 MNHEY, CDR2 SVGAGI. CDR3 length: 15 residues. CDR3 nucleotide sequence: TGTGCCAGCAGTCCACCGACTAGCGGTTACAATGAGCAGTTCTTC. Translation gives CASSPPTSGYNEQFF.

In its sample, this clone was seen once. This chain joins TRBV4-1 and TRBJ2-7, with D possibly called TRBD1 or TRBD2 (5 bases each). V shed 4 bases and J shed 7 bases, with 17 bases lying between them. In germline, CDR1 is MGHRA, CDR2 YSYEKL. The CDR3 contains 14 residues. As DNA, the CDR3 is TGCGCCAGCAGCCCACGGGGACGCCCTTGGGAGCAGTACTTC. Its protein is CASSPRGRPWEQYF.

V and J are TRBV11-2 and TRBJ1-2, with D maybe TRBD1 (5 bases). The CDR3 covers 16 residues. The V end was cut by 1 base, the J end by 8 bases, with 20 bases between. Germline CDR1 SGHAT, CDR2 FQNNGV. The CDR3 reads CASSLVRPTTGAGYTF. The CDR3 DNA reads TGTGCCAGCAGCTTAGTCCGCCCAACTACCGGGGCCGGCTACACCTTC.

The chain uses TRBV7-2 and TRBJ2-4; 7 bases align to TRBD2. Germline CDR1 and CDR2: SGHTA and FQGNSA. V lost 1 base, J lost 5 bases, and 5 bases stayed unmatched. The CDR3 extends over 15 amino acids. As DNA, the CDR3 is TGTGCCAGCAGCTTAGTTACGGGAGGAGAAAACATTCAGTACTTC. Translated, it gives CASSLVTGGENIQYF.

V gene TRBV15 combines with J gene TRBJ2-3; D possibly corresponds to TRBD1 (5 bases). The CDR3 runs 15 residues. Germline V gene data show CDR1 as LNHNV and CDR2 as YYDKDF (reference sequence). V lost 0 bases and J lost 0, with 7 bases in between. CDR3 DNA: TGTGCCACCAGCAGAGACCGACAGAGCACAGATACGCAGTATTTT. Translated: CATSRDRQSTDTQYF.